These 31 T cell receptor beta chains share one sample of origin, sequenced in a study of identifying expanded T cells in peripheral blood. TCRdb keeps only in-frame clones here, not all; method: immunoSEQ multiplex PCR. The table shows approximately 130,000 clones, with around nine tenths occurring only once. Sequenced material: blood. The receptors here all came from a person aged 18 to 70 in good health.

This clone has just a few counts. The J gene is TRBJ1-3, the V gene TRBV7-9; D unresolved. CDR3 length equals 13 residues. In germline, CDR1 is SEHNR, CDR2 FQNEAQ (reference sequence). Trimming shortened V by 2 bases and J by 4 bases, and 6 bases separated the two germline ends. The CDR3 reads CASSLNGGNTIYF. CDR3 nucleotide sequence: TGTGCCAGCAGCTTAAACGGAGGAAACACCATATATTTT.

The gene calls are TRBV2 and TRBJ2-2; maybe TRBD2 (5 bases). This CDR3 comprises 13 residues. Germline V gene sequence: CDR1 SNHLY, CDR2 FYNNEI. V lost 7 bases, J lost 5 bases, and 11 bases lay in between. Here the CDR3 reads CASKPGVTGELFF. CDR3 DNA: TGTGCCAGCAAACCCGGGGTTACCGGGGAGCTGTTTTTT.

The chain couples TRBV29-1 to TRBJ2-1; D not resolved. V lost 7 bases to trimming and J lost 0 bases, with 16 bases between them. This CDR3 region has 15 residues. From germline, CDR1 is SQVTM and CDR2 ANQGSEA. CDR3 nucleotides: TGCAGCGCTGGAGTAGGGTTGAGCTCCTACAATGAGCAGTTCTTC. This gives the protein CSAGVGLSSYNEQFF.

The J gene is TRBJ2-6, the V gene TRBV6-6, with D maybe TRBD1 (6 bases). CDR3 size: 15 residues. Trimming cost V 6 bases and J 0 bases, with 9 bases left between them. The germline V gene encodes CDR1 MNHNY and CDR2 SVGAGI (reference sequence). For the CDR3, the DNA is TGTGCCAGCAGCCTACAGGGCTCTGGGGCCAACGTCCTGACTTTC. Its translation is CASSLQGSGANVLTF.

The chain recombines TRBV9 with TRBJ2-1; D might be TRBD2 (5 bases). The germline CDR1 and CDR2 sequences are SGDLS and YYNGEE. The CDR3 is 18 residues long. Trimming left V 1 base short and J 4 bases short, with 21 bases between. This CDR3 is CASSVSPHGLSTYNEQFF. In DNA form, the CDR3 reads TGTGCCAGCAGCGTAAGTCCCCACGGACTTTCCACTTACAATGAGCAGTTCTTC. The variable domain in full, with the rest retrieved from reference TRBV9 and TRBJ2-1, is DSGVTQTPKHLITATGQRVTLRCSPRSGDLSVYWYQQSLDQGLQFLIQYYNGEERAKGNILERFSAQQFPDLHSELNLSSLELGDSALYFCASSVSPHGLSTYNEQFFGPGTRLTVL.

This clone appeared a single time. The chain couples TRBV7-9 to TRBJ2-7, with TRBD1 matching 10 bases. This CDR3 is 19 amino acids long. CDR1 and CDR2 from the germline V gene are SEHNR and FQNEAQ (reference sequence). Trimming at V came to 5 bases and at J to 6 bases, leaving 22 bases not matched to a gene. Here the CDR3 DNA reads TGTGCCAGCAGCGAAACCGGGACAGGGGCTTTTTTATCTACGCCCGAGCAGTACTTC. This codes for CASSETGTGAFLSTPEQYF.

The chain uses TRBV19 and TRBJ1-5; D may be TRBD1 (6 bases). Germline V gene data show CDR1 as LNHDA and CDR2 as SQIVND (reference sequence). The length of the CDR3 is 15 residues. V was trimmed by 10 bases and J by 0 bases, leaving 16 bases between them. The CDR3 bases are TGTGCCATAAAGGACAGTGATTATAGCAATCAGCCCCAGCATTTT. Protein: CAIKDSDYSNQPQHF.

V is TRBV19 and J is TRBJ2-4, with 15 bases aligning to TRBD2. Germline CDR1 is LNHDA and CDR2 is SQIVND (reference sequence). Trimming cost V 7 bases and J 6 bases; bases outside gene matches: 10. The CDR3 spans 17 residues. CDR3 coding DNA: TGTGCCAGTACCCGCCCGGGACTAGCGGGGGGCGGAAACATTCAGTACTTC. It specifies CASTRPGLAGGGNIQYF.

The chain carries TRBV7-3 and TRBJ1-6; D remains unclear. CDR1 is SGHTA and CDR2 is FQGTGA in the germline V gene. The V gene lost 0 bases and the J gene lost 15 bases, with 12 bases spanning the gap. This CDR3 contains 13 residues. CDR3 protein: CASSLTTPHLLHF. The CDR3 nucleotides are TGTGCCAGCAGCTTAACGACCCCACACCTCCTCCACTTT.

The rearrangement uses TRBV5-1 and TRBJ1-5, with no clear D. V lost 4 bases, J lost 2 bases, and 7 bases lay in between. The CDR3 extends over 13 amino acids. The V gene's germline CDR1 is SGHRS and CDR2 YFSETQ. CDR3 amino acids: CASSQAGNQPQHF. In DNA form, the CDR3 reads TGCGCCAGCAGCCAGGCCGGCAATCAGCCCCAGCATTTT.

V is TRBV29-1 and J is TRBJ2-2; D is unclear. The CDR3 is made up of 15 amino acids. Germline V gene sequence: CDR1 SQVTM, CDR2 ANQGSEA. V dropped 7 bases and J dropped 3 bases, with 18 bases sitting between them. The CDR3 spells CSAMKGRADTGELFF. CDR3 DNA: TGCAGCGCTATGAAGGGCCGGGCGGACACCGGGGAGCTGTTTTTT.

The rearrangement links TRBV28 to TRBJ1-1, with D perhaps TRBD1 (6 bases). Germline CDR1 MDHEN, CDR2 SYDVKM. This CDR3 region has 13 residues. Trimming took 5 bases from V and 1 from J, leaving 8 bases between them. The CDR3 sequence: CASSTGQNTEAFF. CDR3 nucleotides: TGTGCCAGCAGTACAGGGCAGAACACTGAAGCTTTCTTT.

The rearrangement uses TRBV11-3 and TRBJ2-7; D may be TRBD1 (6 bases). The CDR3 has 13 residues. V lost 0 bases, J lost 6 bases, and 9 bases lay in between. Germline CDR1 reads SGHNT; CDR2 reads YENEEA. CDR3 protein: CASSLDGTTEQYF. CDR3 DNA sequence: TGTGCCAGCAGCTTAGACGGGACAACCGAGCAGTACTTC.

The chain uses TRBV27 and TRBJ2-3, with 9 bases fitting TRBD2. Germline lookup yields CDR1 MNHEY and CDR2 SMNVEV (reference sequence). CDR3 size: 16 residues. V trimming: 6 bases; J trimming: 0 bases; junction bases outside the gene matches: 7. The CDR3 protein is CASSQGLAPSTDTQYF. CDR3 sequence (DNA): TGTGCCAGCAGCCAAGGACTAGCGCCTAGCACAGATACGCAGTATTTT.

J is TRBJ1-2 and V is TRBV14; D is undetermined. The CDR3 covers 13 residues. Per the germline V gene, CDR1 is SGHDN and CDR2 is FVKESK. V dropped 1 base and J dropped 4 bases, with 7 bases sitting between them. The CDR3 DNA is TGTGCCAGCAGCCAAGTCGCGAGCTATGGCTACACCTTC. As protein: CASSQVASYGYTF. Together with reference TRBV14 and TRBJ1-2, the CDR3 gives the full variable domain: EAGVTQFPSHSVIEKGQTVTLRCDPISGHDNLYWYRRVMGKEIKFLLHFVKESKQDESGMPNNRFLAERTGGTYSTLKVQPAELEDSGVYFCASSQVASYGYTFGSGTRLTVV.

This sequence joins TRBV6-6 and TRBJ1-1; D is ambiguous. The CDR3 is made up of 15 amino acids. Trimming removed 8 bases from V and 0 bases from J, with 16 bases in between. Germline V gene lookup returns CDR1 MNHNY and CDR2 SVGAGI (reference sequence). The CDR3 region is CASPARRDMNTEAFF. CDR3 DNA sequence: TGTGCCAGCCCCGCGCGACGAGACATGAACACTGAAGCTTTCTTT.

The J gene is TRBJ1-5, the V gene TRBV19; weak D call: TRBD1 (6 bases). Germline V gene lookup returns CDR1 LNHDA and CDR2 SQIVND (reference sequence). CDR3 length: 14 residues. V dropped 6 bases and J dropped 1 base, with 10 bases sitting between them. The chain's CDR3 is CASRLRGSNQPQHF. In nucleotides, the CDR3 is TGTGCCAGTAGGCTTAGGGGGAGCAATCAGCCCCAGCATTTT.

CDR3 in amino acids: CASSWVGYNEQFF. Written as DNA, the CDR3 is TGCGCCAGCAGCTGGGTCGGCTACAATGAGCAGTTCTTC. The chain has TRBV5-1 and TRBJ2-1; D gene unclear. Between the trimmed V and J ends, which lost 3 bases and 3 bases, there was a span of 7 bases. The CDR3 covers 13 residues. Germline loops: CDR1 SGHRS, CDR2 YFSETQ.

The chain recombines TRBV11-2 with TRBJ2-3, with D perhaps matching TRBD1 (6 bases). CDR3 length: 15 amino acids. V lost 0 bases, J lost 2 bases, and 9 bases lay in between. Germline CDR1 reads SGHAT; CDR2 reads FQNNGV. The CDR3 sequence is CASSLEGANTDTQYF. The DNA of the CDR3 is TGTGCCAGCAGCTTAGAGGGGGCCAACACAGATACGCAGTATTTT.

V usage is TRBV4-2 and J usage is TRBJ1-1, with 9 bases lining up with TRBD1. The CDR3 contains 16 residues. Per germline, CDR1 LGHNA and CDR2 YNFKEQ. Trimming took 1 base from V and 5 from J; bases not matched to a gene: 8. In DNA form, the CDR3 reads TGTGCCAGCAGCCAAGCCCGGACAGGGGTGCGGACTGAAGCTTTCTTT. Encoded protein: CASSQARTGVRTEAFF.

V is TRBV5-1 and J is TRBJ1-4; D gene ambiguous. The CDR3 sequence is 14 residues long. V was cut by 3 bases and J by 0 bases, with 6 bases left in between. Germline CDR1 and CDR2: SGHRS and YFSETQ. CDR3 coding DNA: TGCGCCAGCAGCTATGGCACAACTAATGAAAAACTGTTTTTT. This sequence encodes CASSYGTTNEKLFF. The full variable domain, completed using reference TRBV5-1 and TRBJ1-4, is KAGVTQTPRYLIKTRGQQVTLSCSPISGHRSVSWYQQTPGQGLQFLFEYFSETQRNKGNFPGRFSGRQFSNSRSEMNVSTLELGDSALYLCASSYGTTNEKLFFGSGTQLSVL.

The V gene is TRBV19, the J gene TRBJ2-7; maybe TRBD1 (6 bases). V lost 4 bases and J 3 bases, leaving 13 bases between the germline ends. Germline assignment: CDR1 LNHDA and CDR2 SQIVND (reference sequence). This CDR3 contains 14 residues. As DNA, the CDR3 is TGTGCCAGTAGTACTCGACCGGACAGCTACGAGCAGTACTTC. It specifies CASSTRPDSYEQYF.

This clone was recorded only once. V gene TRBV5-1 combines with J gene TRBJ2-1, with 11 bases lining up with TRBD2. CDR1 SGHRS and CDR2 YFSETQ come from the germline V gene. The CDR3 sequence is 16 residues long. Losses at the gene ends were 4 bases for V and 7 bases for J; bases not matched to a gene: 10. The CDR3 sequence is CASSPELAGAGNEQFF. CDR3 DNA: TGCGCCAGCAGCCCCGAACTAGCGGGGGCGGGGAATGAGCAGTTCTTC.

This chain links TRBV4-1 with TRBJ1-2; D gene ambiguous. V gave up 3 bases and J gave up 1 base, with 21 bases separating them. The length of the CDR3 is 18 residues. CDR1 is MGHRA, CDR2 YSYEKL, per germline. The CDR3 coding sequence is TGCGCCAGCAGCCAGGAGCACTTGGGGATAGCCAATAACTATGGCTACACCTTC. The encoded protein is CASSQEHLGIANNYGYTF.

This clone was counted a few times. This rearrangement joins TRBV19 to TRBJ2-7, with 10 bases identical to TRBD1. Germline-derived CDR1 and CDR2 are LNHDA and SQIVND (reference sequence). V trimming: 3 bases; J trimming: 3 bases; junction bases outside the gene matches: 5. This CDR3 contains 15 residues. The CDR3 DNA follows: TGTGCCAGTAGTATCCTTGGACAGGGGGTCTACGAGCAGTACTTC. Translating it yields CASSILGQGVYEQYF.

The CDR3 nucleotides read TGCGCCAGCAGCTTGGGTTCGGGGCTAAGAGGGGAGACCCAGTACTTC. It yields the protein CASSLGSGLRGETQYF. The V gene is TRBV5-1, the J gene TRBJ2-5, with D perhaps TRBD1 or TRBD2 (5 bases each). The V gene's germline CDR1 is SGHRS and CDR2 YFSETQ. Deletions cut 0 bases from V and 5 bases from J, with 17 bases between. The CDR3 extends over 16 amino acids. Filled out from reference TRBV5-1 and TRBJ2-5, the complete variable domain reads KAGVTQTPRYLIKTRGQQVTLSCSPISGHRSVSWYQQTPGQGLQFLFEYFSETQRNKGNFPGRFSGRQFSNSRSEMNVSTLELGDSALYLCASSLGSGLRGETQYFGPGTRLLVL.

This chain links TRBV25-1 with TRBJ2-1; possible D gene TRBD1, 6 bases. The ends were cut back, 3 bases at V and 7 bases at J, with 19 bases in the middle. This CDR3 has 16 amino acids. In germline, CDR1 is MGHDK, CDR2 SYGVNS. As DNA, the CDR3 is TGTGCCAGCAGTGACCCACAAGGGGGATTATTTAATGAGCAGTTCTTC. Translated: CASSDPQGGLFNEQFF.

This clone was observed a handful of times. The chain recombines TRBV4-2 with TRBJ1-5; no definite D call. Between the trimmed V and J ends, which lost 0 bases and 9 bases, there was a span of 15 bases. Germline V lookup: CDR1 LGHNA, CDR2 YNFKEQ. The CDR3 sequence is 15 residues long. The CDR3 loop is CASSQDITPRRPQHF. Written as DNA, the CDR3 is TGTGCCAGCAGCCAAGATATAACACCTCGGCGGCCCCAGCATTTT.

V usage is TRBV2 and J usage is TRBJ2-7; D not resolved. There are 13 residues in the CDR3. With 7 bases removed from V and 4 bases from J, the gap between germline ends came to 14 bases. Germline CDR1 reads SNHLY; CDR2 reads FYNNEI. Here the CDR3 reads CASNFQESYEQYF. DNA of the CDR3: TGTGCCAGCAATTTTCAGGAGAGTTACGAGCAGTACTTC. The whole variable domain, filled in from reference TRBV2 and TRBJ2-7, reads EPEVTQTPSHQVTQMGQEVILRCVPISNHLYFYWYRQILGQKVEFLVSFYNNEISEKSEIFDDQFSVERPDGSNFTLKIRSTKLEDSAMYFCASNFQESYEQYFGPGTRLTVT.

The rearrangement joins TRBV5-8 to TRBJ1-4; TRBD1 is a possible D gene (5 bases). Trimming cost V 8 bases and J 0 bases, with 17 bases left between them. CDR3 length: 16 residues. The germline gives CDR1 SGHTS, CDR2 YDEGEE. The CDR3 nucleotides read TGTGCCAGGTCGAACCTCGACAGCGCAACTAATGAAAAACTGTTTTTT. Its protein product is CARSNLDSATNEKLFF. The entire variable domain, with the rest obtained from reference TRBV5-8 and TRBJ1-4, is as follows: EAGVTQSPTHLIKTRGQQATLRCSPISGHTSVYWYQQALGLGLQFLLWYDEGEERNRGNFPPRFSGRQFPNYSSELNVNALELEDSALYLCARSNLDSATNEKLFFGSGTQLSVL.

The chain couples TRBV28 to TRBJ2-7; 8 bases map to TRBD2. CDR1 is MDHEN, CDR2 SYDVKM, per germline. This CDR3 contains 16 residues. The V gene end was trimmed by 2 bases and the J gene end by 12 bases; junction bases not matched to a gene: 18. DNA of the CDR3: TGTGCCAGCAGTTTACTTAAATTGGCTAGCGGGTCCTACCTGTACTTC. Translating it yields CASSLLKLASGSYLYF.